The 31 T cell receptor beta chains below were found in one sample sequenced in a study of Graves' ophthalmopathy and Graves' hyperthyroidism. The authors amplified TCR beta CDR3 regions from RNA transcripts. An initial RT-PCR round employing HTBI primers preceded a second-round multiplex PCR. TCRdb analysed the multiplex PCR reads with MiXCR anew, one entry per CDR3 protein. Among 200,000 to 300,000 distinct CDR3 sequences listed, around 42% were seen once. The sample taken for sequencing was peripheral blood. These receptors all stem from an adult man with Graves' ophthalmopathy.

There are a few counts of this clonotype. The rearrangement uses TRBV20-1 and TRBJ1-4; D not certain. CDR1 and CDR2 from the germline V gene are DFQATT and SNEGSKA (reference sequence). V lost 3 bases and J lost 0, with 8 bases in between. This CDR3 comprises 14 residues. The CDR3 spells CSARKRTTNEKLFF. The CDR3 region has the DNA TGCAGTGCTAGGAAGCGAACAACTAATGAAAAACTGTTTTTT.

The chain combines TRBV20-1 with TRBJ2-2; 8 bases align to TRBD2. This CDR3 spans 15 amino acids. Trimming cost V 0 bases and J 5 bases; bases outside gene matches: 5. From germline, CDR1 is DFQATT and CDR2 SNEGSKA (reference sequence). The CDR3 bases are TGCAGTGCTAGAGATCGGGCTAGCGGGACCGGGGAGCTGTTTTTT. Protein: CSARDRASGTGELFF.

This clonotype was recorded many times. V is TRBV7-2 and J is TRBJ2-5, with D perhaps TRBD2 (7 bases). Germline V CDR1 and CDR2: SGHTA, FQGNSA. V dropped 6 bases and J dropped 12 bases, with 17 bases sitting between them. CDR3 length: 12 amino acids. The CDR3 bases are TGTGCCAGCAGACCCGTCGGGGGGCGAAAGTACTTC. It translates to CASRPVGGRKYF.

This clonotype was observed a handful of times. The chain couples TRBV29-1 to TRBJ2-2, with TRBD1 matching over 8 bases. The germline V gene encodes CDR1 SQVTM and CDR2 ANQGSEA. CDR3 size: 12 residues. Trimming cost V 6 bases and J 7 bases; bases outside gene matches: 4. The CDR3 DNA follows: TGCAGCGTCAGGGGGCAGGGCGGGGAGCTGTTTTTT. Amino acid sequence: CSVRGQGGELFF.

In this sample, this clonotype turned up a few times. This chain links TRBV2 with TRBJ1-2; D ambiguous. Germline CDR1 reads SNHLY; CDR2 reads FYNNEI. V was shortened by 5 bases and J by 6 bases, with 10 bases between the two germline ends. There are 12 residues in the CDR3. The CDR3 is CASSLDGDGYTF. CDR3 DNA sequence: TGTGCCAGCAGTTTAGACGGGGATGGCTACACCTTC.

V is TRBV4-2 and J is TRBJ2-7; no clear D gene. Germline V gene data show CDR1 as LGHNA and CDR2 as YNFKEQ. This CDR3 is 13 amino acids long. Trimming pared 0 bases from V and 10 bases from J, leaving 13 bases between. CDR3 in amino acids: CASSQDRQSTQYF. For the CDR3, the DNA is TGTGCCAGCAGCCAAGATCGGCAGTCAACCCAGTACTTC.

To note about this clonotype: Because it lacks the conserved phenylalanine or tryptophan at the end, this CDR3 is likely a read error. The DNA is left out, because the CDR3 cannot be placed on it with certainty; the CDR3 is given as TCRdb lists it. The J gene is TRBJ1-2, the V gene TRBV7-8. A total of 10 residues make up the CDR3, ends included. CDR1 is SGHVS, CDR2 FQNEAQ, per germline. The CDR3 loop is CASSLVSSPL.

A few counts support this clonotype. The V gene is TRBV11-1, the J gene TRBJ2-7, with 8 bases fitting TRBD1. This CDR3 contains 15 residues. V lost 2 bases and J lost 3; bases outside the gene matches: 6. Germline values: CDR1 SGHAT, CDR2 FQDESV (reference sequence). The CDR3 region is CASSLSPGQDYEQYF. The DNA for the CDR3 is TGTGCCAGCAGCTTATCGCCGGGACAGGACTACGAGCAGTACTTC.

This clonotype was detected a few times. V is TRBV5-5 and J is TRBJ1-5; no firm D call. The CDR3 runs to 15 residues. Germline V lookup: CDR1 SGHKS, CDR2 YYEKEE (reference sequence). Trimming took 4 bases from V and 0 from J, leaving 11 bases between them. CDR3: CASSLALYSNQPQHF. The CDR3 nucleotides are TGTGCCAGCAGCCTCGCTCTTTATAGCAATCAGCCCCAGCATTTT.

A remark on this clonotype: An end of the junction does not agree with germline; a read error may underlie this. The V gene is TRBV10-3, the J gene TRBJ1-5; D gene uncertain. The germline gives CDR1 ENHRY, CDR2 SYGVKD. The CDR3 covers 15 residues. The CDR3 spells CATSESSALHQPQHF. The DNA of the CDR3 is TGTGCCACCAGTGAGTCCTCGGCACTACATCAGCCCCAGCATTTT.

This chain uses TRBV24-1 with TRBJ2-7, with 9 nucleotides matching TRBD1. Germline loops: CDR1 KGHDR, CDR2 SFDVKD. The CDR3 has 17 amino acids. Germline trimming cut 2 bases from V and 3 bases from J; bases unmatched to any gene: 10. The chain's CDR3 is CATSDSRTGDSLYEQYF. CDR3 in DNA: TGTGCCACCAGTGATTCTAGGACAGGGGATTCACTCTACGAGCAGTACTTC.

The chain combines TRBV19 with TRBJ1-1; unclear D gene. The germline CDR1 and CDR2 sequences are LNHDA and SQIVND (reference sequence). CDR3 length equals 13 residues. V lost 3 bases to trimming and J lost 4 bases, with 9 bases between them. CDR3 DNA sequence: TGTGCCAGTAGTATTCCCCGGACCACTGAAGCTTTCTTT. Encoded protein: CASSIPRTTEAFF.

This chain joins TRBV18 and TRBJ1-2; D unresolved. V dropped 3 bases and J dropped 0 bases, with 5 bases sitting between them. CDR1 and CDR2 (germline): KGHSH, LQKENI. This CDR3 is built from 13 residues. This CDR3 is CASSPEANYGYTF. The CDR3 nucleotides are TGTGCCAGCTCACCCGAAGCTAACTATGGCTACACCTTC.

This chain uses TRBV7-2 with TRBJ1-4, with D maybe TRBD1 (6 bases). This CDR3 comprises 14 residues. V lost 5 bases and J 5 bases, leaving 12 bases between the germline ends. Germline CDR1 is SGHTA and CDR2 is FQGNSA. The CDR3 DNA reads as TGTGCCAGCAGCGTCCGGACAGAAAATGAAAAACTGTTTTTT. It codes for CASSVRTENEKLFF.

This clonotype was seen only a few times. This rearrangement joins TRBV2 to TRBJ2-5, with 12 nucleotides matching TRBD2. The germline V gene encodes CDR1 SNHLY and CDR2 FYNNEI. V dropped 4 bases and J dropped 1; count of bases not matched to a gene: 1. There are 15 residues in the CDR3. In DNA, the CDR3 is TGTGCCAGCAGTGGGACTAGCGGGGCCCAAGAGACCCAGTACTTC. This encodes CASSGTSGAQETQYF.

This clonotype has a single count. The V call is TRBV20-1, the J call TRBJ2-2, with 9 nucleotides matching TRBD1. Trimming cost V 5 bases and J 3 bases; bases outside gene matches: 4. The CDR3 has 14 amino acids. The germline V gene encodes CDR1 DFQATT and CDR2 SNEGSKA (reference sequence). The CDR3 here is CSAPQGADTGELFF. The DNA of the CDR3 is TGCAGTGCTCCACAGGGGGCTGACACCGGGGAGCTGTTTTTT.

As to this clonotype: A much more abundant neighbour one base away suggests this may be a read error. This chain uses TRBV6-6 with TRBJ1-2, with 10 bases matching TRBD1. Trimming removed 6 bases from V and 4 bases from J; junction bases left unmatched: 5. This CDR3 spans 14 amino acids. Germline CDR1 MNHNY, CDR2 SVGAGI (reference sequence). The CDR3 reads CASRGTGDGYGYTF. CDR3 DNA sequence: TGTGCCAGCAGAGGGACAGGGGACGGCTATGGCTACACCTTC.

This clonotype was detected many times. The chain couples TRBV29-1 to TRBJ1-4; D is possibly TRBD1 (5 bases). Trimming stripped 3 bases from V and 8 bases from J, with 13 bases between. Germline lookup yields CDR1 SQVTM and CDR2 ANQGSEA. The CDR3 covers 13 residues. DNA for the CDR3: TGCAGCGTTGACGCGGGGGATCAGGAAAAACTGTTTTTT. As protein: CSVDAGDQEKLFF.

This clonotype was seen more than once but under ten times. J is TRBJ2-6 and V is TRBV12-3 or TRBV12-4; D unclear. The CDR3 is 14 amino acids. V lost 6 bases, J lost 4 bases, and 10 bases lay in between. The CDR3 reads CASSLMSGANVLTF. The CDR3 nucleotides are TGTGCCAGCAGCCTTATGAGCGGGGCCAACGTCCTGACTTTC.

A few counts support this clonotype. V is TRBV25-1 and J is TRBJ2-3, with D hard to call. Germline V gene lookup returns CDR1 MGHDK and CDR2 SYGVNS. V was clipped by 4 bases and J by 0 bases, with 11 bases between them. The CDR3 length is 15 residues. DNA for the CDR3: TGTGCCAGCAGTGCCTCCGTTGACAGCACAGATACGCAGTATTTT. This encodes CASSASVDSTDTQYF.

In its sample, this clonotype was seen once. The junction does not match germline at one end; this may be a read error. The chain recombines TRBV7-7 with TRBJ1-2, with D possibly TRBD1 on 5 matching bases. Per the germline V gene, CDR1 is SSHAT and CDR2 is FNYEAQ (reference sequence). The length of the CDR3 is 15 residues. Here the CDR3 reads CASSLNSGGNYGYTF. In DNA form, the CDR3 reads TGTGCTAGCAGCCTAAACTCTGGGGGGAACTATGGCTACACCTTC.

This clonotype was seen a few times. The chain is built from TRBV5-5 and TRBJ2-7; TRBD1 matches 10 bases. Trimming took 3 bases from V and 2 from J; bases not matched to a gene: 2. Germline values: CDR1 SGHKS, CDR2 YYEKEE (reference sequence). This CDR3 comprises 14 residues. The CDR3 bases are TGTGCCAGCAGCTCCGGGACAGGGGCCTACGAGCAGTACTTC. Residues: CASSSGTGAYEQYF.

Regarding this clonotype: One end of the junction does not line up with germline, which may come from a read error. V gene TRBV10-3 combines with J gene TRBJ2-6; tentative D call: TRBD1 (6 bases). Germline V CDR1 and CDR2: ENHRY, SYGVKD. The length of the CDR3 is 13 residues. DNA of the CDR3: TGTGCCATCAGACCAACACAGGGTACGTCTGAAGCTTTC. Its translation is CAIRPTQGTSEAF.

Only a few counts were recorded for this clonotype. The CDR3 reads CASSLIVRGLRGYTF. The CDR3 bases are TGTGCCAGCAGTTTAATCGTTCGGGGTCTAAGGGGCTACACCTTC. The chain couples TRBV12-3 or TRBV12-4 to TRBJ1-2, with D hard to call. V dropped 2 bases and J dropped 8 bases, with 18 bases sitting between them. The CDR3 sequence is 15 residues long.

This clonotype was counted only a few times. The chain employs TRBV18 and TRBJ2-7; 7 bases line up with TRBD1. The CDR3 sequence is 16 residues long. Germline V gives CDR1 KGHSH, CDR2 LQKENI. Trimming removed 0 bases from V and 1 base from J; junction bases left unmatched: 6. The CDR3 region has the DNA TGTGCCAGCTCACCACCGGGACGGGACAGTTCCTACGAGCAGTACTTC. Translating gives CASSPPGRDSSYEQYF.

This clonotype was counted ten times or more. The CDR3 protein is CASSDPGQGTYEQYF. The CDR3 bases are TGTGCCAGCAGTGATCCGGGACAGGGGACCTACGAGCAGTACTTC. This chain uses TRBV25-1 with TRBJ2-7, with TRBD1 matching 10 bases. CDR3 length: 15 amino acids. The germline V gene has CDR1 MGHDK and CDR2 SYGVNS. The junction had 4 bases not matched to a gene; V was cut back by 3 bases and J by 2 bases.

This chain connects TRBV9 to TRBJ1-1, with TRBD1 matching 9 bases. Germline V CDR1 and CDR2: SGDLS, YYNGEE. Losses at the gene ends were 4 bases for V and 0 bases for J; bases not matched to a gene: 7. This CDR3 has 16 residues. CDR3 DNA: TGTGCCAGCAGCCAAGGACAGGGGATTATGAACACTGAAGCTTTCTTT. Translated, it gives CASSQGQGIMNTEAFF.

The chain recombines TRBV10-1 with TRBJ1-1; 8 bases are shared with TRBD1. The length of the CDR3 is 11 residues. Trimming removed 7 bases from V and 10 bases from J; junction bases left unmatched: 5. Germline-derived CDR1 and CDR2 are WNHNN and SYGVQD (reference sequence). In DNA form, the CDR3 reads TGCGCCAGCACGCAAGACAGGGGAGCTTTCTTT. Encoded protein: CASTQDRGAFF.

This clonotype turned up a few times. V and J are TRBV6-5 and TRBJ1-1; maybe TRBD1 (5 bases). V was trimmed by 2 bases and J by 3 bases, leaving 7 bases between them. There are 13 residues in the CDR3. In germline, CDR1 is MNHEY, CDR2 SVGAGI. CDR3 nucleotide sequence: TGTGCCAGCAGTTACACCAGGGACACTGAAGCTTTCTTT. Translated: CASSYTRDTEAFF.

J is TRBJ2-7 and V is TRBV10-2; TRBD2 might be the D (7 bases). There are 15 residues in the CDR3. CDR1 WSHSY and CDR2 SAAADI come from the germline V gene. The V and J ends lost 3 bases and 3 bases respectively, with 15 bases between them. The CDR3: CASSDPSGTHYEQYF. DNA of the CDR3: TGCGCCAGCAGTGACCCCAGCGGGACACACTACGAGCAGTACTTC.

The chain recombines TRBV2 with TRBJ2-7, with 12 bases aligning to TRBD2. CDR3 length: 14 amino acids. The germline CDR1 and CDR2 sequences are SNHLY and FYNNEI. The ends lost 7 bases at V and 7 bases at J; junction bases unmatched: 8. The CDR3 coding sequence is TGTGCCAGCATGTGGACTAGCGGGACAGGAGAGCAGTACTTC. Protein: CASMWTSGTGEQYF.